This T cell receptor beta chain was profiled in a study of regulatory T cells in long-lasting Graves disease. As for the study in general: Positive TSH receptor antibodies alongside over 5 years of antithyroid drugs were what marked Graves' disease as persistent. Points from the study as a whole: Persistent disease was characterized by preferential usage of TRBV28, TRBJ1-2 and TRBJ2-5. Persistent patients had a count of shared public clonotypes (about 2,500) that exceeded that of new patients (around 960).

About this clonotype itself: Its antigen is unknown.

V was clipped by 0 bases and J by 5 bases; unmatched bases: 7. Germline V lookup: CDR1 KGHDR, CDR2 SFDVKD. The CDR3 has 18 amino acids. Libraries of TCR beta came from iRepertoire HTBI primers plus Arm-PCR of CDR3 regions. TCRdb re-analysed the multiplex PCR reads in MiXCR, keeping a single row per CDR3 protein. The table shows 400,000 to 450,000 distinct CDR3 sequences, with about 20% occurring only once. Time point of the sample: persistent/refractory GD, antithyroid drugs over 5 years with positive TRAb. Construction of the TCR library relied on RNA isolated from PBMCs. An endocrinology department in Xi'an, China, supplied the patients.

The receptor was isolated from a female donor with Graves disease. Sequences were derived from peripheral blood mononuclear cells (PBMCs), sampled when the disease was refractory, from a patient treated with antithyroid drugs. The rearrangement joins TRBV24-1 to TRBJ2-2; the match to TRBD1 covers 11 bases. CDR3 region: CATSDLRGTGGNTGELFF. CDR3 coding DNA: TGTGCCACCAGTGATTTGCGGGGGACAGGGGGAAATACCGGGGAGCTGTTTTTT.